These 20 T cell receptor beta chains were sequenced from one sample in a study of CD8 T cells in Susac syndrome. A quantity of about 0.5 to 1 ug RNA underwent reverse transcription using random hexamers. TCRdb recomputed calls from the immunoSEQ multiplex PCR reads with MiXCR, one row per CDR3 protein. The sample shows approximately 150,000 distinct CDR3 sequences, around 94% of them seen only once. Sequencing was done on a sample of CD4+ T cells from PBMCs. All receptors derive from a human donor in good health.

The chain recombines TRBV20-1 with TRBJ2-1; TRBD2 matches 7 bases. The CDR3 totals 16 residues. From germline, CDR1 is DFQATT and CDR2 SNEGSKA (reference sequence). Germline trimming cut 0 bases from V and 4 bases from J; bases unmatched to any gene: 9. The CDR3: CSARDQGLGRYNEQFF. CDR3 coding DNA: TGCAGTGCTAGAGATCAAGGACTAGGGAGATACAATGAGCAGTTCTTC.

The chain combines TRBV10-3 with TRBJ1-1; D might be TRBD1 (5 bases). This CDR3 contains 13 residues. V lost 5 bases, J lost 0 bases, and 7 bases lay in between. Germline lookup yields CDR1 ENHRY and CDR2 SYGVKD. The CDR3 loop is CAISYRLNTEAFF. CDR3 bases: TGTGCCATCAGTTACAGGTTGAACACTGAAGCTTTCTTT.

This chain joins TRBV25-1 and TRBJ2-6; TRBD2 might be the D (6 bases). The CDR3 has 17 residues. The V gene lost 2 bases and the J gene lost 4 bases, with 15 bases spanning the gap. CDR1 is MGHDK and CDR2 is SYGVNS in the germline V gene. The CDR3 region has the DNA TGTGCCAGCAGTGAAACCGGCCGCCGGGGGGGGGCCAACGTCCTGACTTTC. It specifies CASSETGRRGGANVLTF. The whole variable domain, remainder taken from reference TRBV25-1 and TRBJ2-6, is EADIYQTPRYLVIGTGKKITLECSQTMGHDKMYWYQQDPGMELHLIHYSYGVNSTEKGDLSSESTVSRIRTEHFPLTLESARPSHTSQYLCASSETGRRGGANVLTFGAGSRLTVL.

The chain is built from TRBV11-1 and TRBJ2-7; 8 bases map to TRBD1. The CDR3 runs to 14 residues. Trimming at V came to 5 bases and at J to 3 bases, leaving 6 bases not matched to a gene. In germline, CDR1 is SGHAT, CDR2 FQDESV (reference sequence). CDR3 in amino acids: CASSPRDRNYEQYF. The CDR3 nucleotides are TGTGCCAGCAGCCCGCGGGACAGGAACTACGAGCAGTACTTC.

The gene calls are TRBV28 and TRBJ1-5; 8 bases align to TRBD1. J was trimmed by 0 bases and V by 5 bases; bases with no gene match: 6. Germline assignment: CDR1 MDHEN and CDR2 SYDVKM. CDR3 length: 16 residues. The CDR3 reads CASSATGTGSNQPQHF. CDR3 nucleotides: TGTGCCAGCAGTGCGACCGGGACAGGTAGCAATCAGCCCCAGCATTTT.

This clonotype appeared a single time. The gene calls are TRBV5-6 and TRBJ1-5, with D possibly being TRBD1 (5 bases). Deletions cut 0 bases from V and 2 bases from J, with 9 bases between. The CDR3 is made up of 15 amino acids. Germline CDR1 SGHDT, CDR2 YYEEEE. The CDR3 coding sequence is TGTGCCAGCAGCTTGGTCGGGGACCGCAATCAGCCCCAGCATTTT. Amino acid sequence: CASSLVGDRNQPQHF.

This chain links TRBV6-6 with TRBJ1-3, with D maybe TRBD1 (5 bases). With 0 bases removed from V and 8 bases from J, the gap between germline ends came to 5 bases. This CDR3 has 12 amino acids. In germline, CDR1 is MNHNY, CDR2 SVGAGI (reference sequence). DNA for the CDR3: TGTGCCAGCAGTTACTCAGGGGACACCATATATTTT. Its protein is CASSYSGDTIYF.

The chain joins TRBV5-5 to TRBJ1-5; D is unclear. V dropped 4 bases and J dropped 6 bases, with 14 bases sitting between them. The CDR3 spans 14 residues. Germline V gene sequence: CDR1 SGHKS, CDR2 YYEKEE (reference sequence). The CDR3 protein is CASSGSYTRQPQHF. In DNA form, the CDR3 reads TGTGCCAGCAGCGGCTCATACACGCGTCAGCCCCAGCATTTT.

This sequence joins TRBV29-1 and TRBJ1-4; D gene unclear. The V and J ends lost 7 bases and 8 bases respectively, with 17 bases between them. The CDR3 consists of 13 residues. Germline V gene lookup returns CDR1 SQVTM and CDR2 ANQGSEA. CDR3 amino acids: CSAAEGGDEKLFF. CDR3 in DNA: TGCAGCGCCGCGGAGGGAGGAGACGAAAAACTGTTTTTT.

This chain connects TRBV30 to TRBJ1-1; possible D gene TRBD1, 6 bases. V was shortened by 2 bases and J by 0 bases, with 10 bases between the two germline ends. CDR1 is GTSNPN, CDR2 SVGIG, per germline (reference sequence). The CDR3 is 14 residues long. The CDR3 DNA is TGTGCCTGGAGTAGGACAGTCATGAACACTGAAGCTTTCTTT. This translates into CAWSRTVMNTEAFF. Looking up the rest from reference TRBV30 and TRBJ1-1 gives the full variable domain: SQTIHQWPATLVQPVGSPLSLECTVEGTSNPNLYWYRQAAGRGLQLLFYSVGIGQISSEVPQNLSASRPQDRQFILSSKKLLLSDSGFYLCAWSRTVMNTEAFFGQGTRLTVV.

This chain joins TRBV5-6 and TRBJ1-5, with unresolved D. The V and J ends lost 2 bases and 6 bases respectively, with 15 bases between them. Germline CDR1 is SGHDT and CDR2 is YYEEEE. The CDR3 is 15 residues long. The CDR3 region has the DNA TGTGCCAGCAGCTTATTGGGCCTCGGAGGTCAGCCCCAGCATTTT. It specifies CASSLLGLGGQPQHF.

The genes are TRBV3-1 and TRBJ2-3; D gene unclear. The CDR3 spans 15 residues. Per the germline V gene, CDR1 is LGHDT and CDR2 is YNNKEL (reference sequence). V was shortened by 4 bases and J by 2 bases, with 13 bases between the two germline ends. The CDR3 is CASSLANTATDTQYF. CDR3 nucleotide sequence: TGTGCCAGCAGCCTTGCGAACACAGCCACAGATACGCAGTATTTT.

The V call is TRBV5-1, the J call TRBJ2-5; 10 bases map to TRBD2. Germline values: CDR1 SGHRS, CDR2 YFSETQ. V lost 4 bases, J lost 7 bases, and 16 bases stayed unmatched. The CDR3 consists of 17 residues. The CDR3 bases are TGCGCCAGCAGCGGTAAGGCAGGACTAGCGGAGACCGGGACCCAGTACTTC. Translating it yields CASSGKAGLAETGTQYF.

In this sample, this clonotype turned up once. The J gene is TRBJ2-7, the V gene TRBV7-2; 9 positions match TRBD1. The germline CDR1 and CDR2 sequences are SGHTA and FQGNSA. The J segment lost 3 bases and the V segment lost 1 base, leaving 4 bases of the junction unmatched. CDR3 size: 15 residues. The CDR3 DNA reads TGTGCCAGCAGCTTAGAGAGGGGACAGGGCTACGAGCAGTACTTC. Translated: CASSLERGQGYEQYF.

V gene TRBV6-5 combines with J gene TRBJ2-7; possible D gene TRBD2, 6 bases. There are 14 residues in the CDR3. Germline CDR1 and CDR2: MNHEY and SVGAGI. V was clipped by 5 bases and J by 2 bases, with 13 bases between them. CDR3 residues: CASSPRDWTYEQYF. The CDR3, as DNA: TGTGCCAGCAGTCCCCGGGACTGGACCTACGAGCAGTACTTC.

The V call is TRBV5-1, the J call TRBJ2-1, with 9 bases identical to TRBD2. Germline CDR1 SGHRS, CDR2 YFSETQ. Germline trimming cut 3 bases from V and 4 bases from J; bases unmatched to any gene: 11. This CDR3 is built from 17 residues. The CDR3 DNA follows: TGCGCCAGCAGCTGGCCAAACCGGACTAGCGAGTACAATGAGCAGTTCTTC. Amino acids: CASSWPNRTSEYNEQFF.

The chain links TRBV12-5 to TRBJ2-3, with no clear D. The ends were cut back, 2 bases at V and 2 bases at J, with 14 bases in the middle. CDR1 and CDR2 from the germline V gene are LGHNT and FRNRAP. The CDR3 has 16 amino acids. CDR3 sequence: CASGLFQIRSTDTQYF. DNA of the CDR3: TGTGCTAGTGGTTTGTTCCAGATTCGGTCCACAGATACGCAGTATTTT.

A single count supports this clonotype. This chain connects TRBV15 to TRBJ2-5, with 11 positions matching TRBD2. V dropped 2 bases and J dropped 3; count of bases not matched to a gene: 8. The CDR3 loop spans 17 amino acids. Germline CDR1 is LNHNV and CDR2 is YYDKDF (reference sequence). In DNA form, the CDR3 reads TGTGCCACCAGCAGACCCCTGGGACTAGCGGAGAAAGAGACCCAGTACTTC. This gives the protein CATSRPLGLAEKETQYF.

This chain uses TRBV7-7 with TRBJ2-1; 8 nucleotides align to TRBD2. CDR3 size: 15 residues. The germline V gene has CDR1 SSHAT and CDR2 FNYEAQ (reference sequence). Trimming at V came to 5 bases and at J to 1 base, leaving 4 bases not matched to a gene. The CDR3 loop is CASSPGGDSYNEQFF. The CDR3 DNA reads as TGTGCCAGCAGCCCGGGAGGGGATTCCTACAATGAGCAGTTCTTC.

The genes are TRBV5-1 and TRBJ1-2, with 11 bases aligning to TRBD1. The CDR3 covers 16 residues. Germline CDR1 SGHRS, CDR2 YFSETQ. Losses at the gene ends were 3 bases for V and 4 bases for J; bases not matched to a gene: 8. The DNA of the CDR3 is TGCGCCAGCAGCTCACTCCGGGACAGGGGGGCCTATGGCTACACCTTC. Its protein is CASSSLRDRGAYGYTF. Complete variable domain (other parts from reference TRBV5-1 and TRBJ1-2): KAGVTQTPRYLIKTRGQQVTLSCSPISGHRSVSWYQQTPGQGLQFLFEYFSETQRNKGNFPGRFSGRQFSNSRSEMNVSTLELGDSALYLCASSSLRDRGAYGYTFGSGTRLTVV.